These T cell receptor beta chains were read from a single sample in a study of blood T cell repertoires in COVID-19. Data came from immunoSEQ multiplex PCR; TCRdb stores just in-frame clones and leaves some out. The table has hundreds of thousands of clones, around 82% seen once. Sequencing used peripheral blood. These receptors came from a woman between 45 and 60 years old who had recovered from COVID-19. Both conserved end residues are part of each CDR3. The D gene is left open where the match is weak. Only part of the rows carry a size: once, few, many, or a class if the clone is expanded.

>TRBV7-9|TRBJ2-2|TRBD2|-
CASSSQAGGTGELFF
TGTGCCAGCAGCTCCCAAGCGGGAGGGACCGGGGAGCTGTTTTTT
>TRBV29-1|TRBJ1-1|TRBD1|-
CSVASGTGNTEAFF
TGCAGCGTCGCATCCGGGACAGGGAACACTGAAGCTTTCTTT
>TRBV7-9|TRBJ2-7|TRBD2|-
CASSLASGSADEQYF
TGTGCCAGCAGCTTAGCTAGCGGGAGTGCCGACGAGCAGTACTTC
>TRBV7-2|TRBJ1-1|-|-
CASSLDAPGITEAFF
TGTGCCAGCAGCTTGGATGCTCCGGGAATCACTGAAGCTTTCTTT
>TRBV2|TRBJ2-2|TRBD2|-
CAAGGTGELFF
TGTGCGGCGGGGGGCACCGGGGAGCTGTTTTTT
>TRBV7-2|TRBJ2-2|-|few
CASSLVRLTTRANTGELFF
TGTGCCAGCAGCTTAGTCCGTCTCACCACTCGCGCGAACACCGGGGAGCTGTTTTTT
>TRBV6-2/TRBV6-3|TRBJ2-7|-|once
CASSYTSIRRSEQYF
TGTGCCAGCAGTTATACTAGCATAAGACGAAGCGAGCAGTACTTC
>TRBV5-1|TRBJ2-7|TRBD1|-
CASSVGGQGDYEQYF
TGCGCCAGCAGCGTAGGGGGACAGGGGGACTACGAGCAGTACTTC
>TRBV19|TRBJ1-4|-|-
CASTPGSTNEKLFF
TGTGCCTCTACTCCGGGTTCAACTAATGAAAAACTGTTTTTT
>TRBV27|TRBJ1-4|-|-
CASRFGGSTNEKLFF
TGTGCCAGCAGATTCGGGGGATCAACTAATGAAAAACTGTTTTTT
>TRBV20-1|TRBJ2-3|-|-
CSALGRDTQYF
TGCAGTGCCCTGGGCAGGGATACGCAGTATTTT
>TRBV2|TRBJ2-7|TRBD1|-
CASSTGGEYEQYF
TGTGCCAGCAGCACAGGGGGAGAGTACGAGCAGTACTTC
>TRBV7-2|TRBJ1-2|-|-
CASSPPDRTYGYTF
TGTGCCAGCAGCCCCCCAGACAGGACTTATGGCTACACCTTC
>TRBV5-4|TRBJ2-3|TRBD2|-
CASSEGLAGGLDTDTQYF
TGTGCCAGCAGCGAGGGACTAGCGGGAGGACTAGACACAGATACGCAGTATTTT
>TRBV6-5|TRBJ1-4|TRBD1|-
CASSYGTVGEKLFF
TGTGCCAGCAGTTACGGGACAGTGGGTGAAAAACTGTTTTTT
>TRBV7-3|TRBJ2-3|TRBD1|-
CASSNNDRGRSTDTQYF
TGTGCCAGCAGCAACAATGACAGGGGGAGGTCCACAGATACGCAGTATTTT
>TRBV4-3|TRBJ2-1|TRBD2|-
CASSQEYGRARNEQFF
TGCGCCAGCAGCCAAGAGTACGGGAGGGCCAGAAATGAGCAGTTCTTC
>TRBV7-2|TRBJ2-5|-|-
CASSPHKGGTQYF
TGTGCCAGCAGCCCCCACAAAGGGGGGACCCAGTACTTC
>TRBV12-3/TRBV12-4|TRBJ2-2|-|-
CASSFPSGELFF
TGTGCCAGCAGTTTCCCCTCCGGGGAGCTGTTTTTT
>TRBV6-6|TRBJ1-1|-|-
CASSQDRNTEAFF
TGTGCCAGCAGTCAGGACAGGAACACTGAAGCTTTCTTT
>TRBV12-3/TRBV12-4|TRBJ1-2|-|-
CASSLNTGQGYTF
TGTGCCAGCAGTTTGAACACAGGCCAGGGCTACACCTTC
>TRBV9|TRBJ2-7|TRBD1|-
CASSAEDRVGYEQYF
TGTGCCAGCAGCGCTGAGGACAGGGTGGGCTACGAGCAGTACTTC
>TRBV4-3|TRBJ1-2|TRBD1|medium-sized
CASSQMIPGQGIEGYTF
TGCGCCAGCAGCCAAATGATCCCGGGACAGGGGATAGAGGGCTACACCTTC
>TRBV2|TRBJ2-7|TRBD1|-
CASSLQGATYEQYF
TGTGCCAGCAGCCTACAGGGGGCGACCTACGAGCAGTACTTC
>TRBV6-5|TRBJ1-1|TRBD1|few
CASKRQGNTEAFF
TGTGCCAGCAAGAGACAGGGGAACACTGAAGCTTTCTTT
>TRBV6-2/TRBV6-3|TRBJ2-6|TRBD1|-
CASSPNRGRSQGANVLTF
TGTGCCAGCAGTCCCAACAGGGGGCGCTCCCAGGGGGCCAACGTCCTGACTTTC
>TRBV7-8|TRBJ2-3|-|-
CASSSITGGTDTQYF
TGTGCCAGCAGCTCGATTACCGGGGGCACAGATACGCAGTATTTT
>TRBV27|TRBJ1-1|-|-
CASGKGTEAFF
TGTGCCAGCGGCAAGGGGACTGAAGCTTTCTTT
>TRBV5-6|TRBJ1-1|TRBD1|-
CASSPGGWEGAFF
TGTGCCAGCAGCCCAGGGGGCTGGGAGGGAGCTTTCTTT
>TRBV4-2|TRBJ2-1|TRBD2|-
CASSQELLAGGRNEQFF
TGTGCCAGCAGCCAAGAGCTACTAGCGGGGGGGCGTAATGAGCAGTTCTTC
>TRBV9|TRBJ2-5|-|-
CASSVVGGHVGETQYF
TGTGCCAGCAGCGTGGTCGGGGGTCATGTCGGGGAGACCCAGTACTTC
>TRBV19|TRBJ2-2|TRBD2|-
CASSPHSGSGTGELFF
TGTGCCAGTAGTCCCCATAGCGGGAGTGGCACCGGGGAGCTGTTTTTT
>TRBV24-1|TRBJ2-7|-|-
CATSDNAGGSYEQYF
TGTGCCACCAGTGATAATGCGGGCGGCTCCTACGAGCAGTACTTC
>TRBV20-1|TRBJ2-7|TRBD2|-
CSASMAGGPGEQYF
TGCAGTGCTAGTATGGCGGGAGGGCCGGGAGAGCAGTACTTC
>TRBV6-5|TRBJ2-5|TRBD1|-
CASTLGGGETQYF
TGTGCCAGCACCTTAGGGGGCGGAGAGACCCAGTACTTC
>TRBV5-8|TRBJ2-1|TRBD1|few
CASRQGQETYNEQFF
TGTGCCAGCCGACAGGGACAGGAGACTTACAATGAGCAGTTCTTC
>TRBV29-1|TRBJ2-5|TRBD1|-
CSVEGQGASETQYF
TGCAGCGTTGAAGGGCAGGGGGCCAGTGAGACCCAGTACTTC
>TRBV7-2|TRBJ2-3|-|-
CASSPRQVSDTQYF
TGTGCCAGCAGCCCTCGACAGGTTAGCGATACGCAGTATTTT
>TRBV27|TRBJ2-1|TRBD1|once
CASSLRQGRYNEQFF
TGTGCCAGCAGTTTACGACAGGGAAGATACAATGAGCAGTTCTTC
>TRBV6-2/TRBV6-3|TRBJ1-1|-|-
CASSYPPGGEAFF
TGTGCCAGCAGTTACCCGCCCGGTGGTGAAGCTTTCTTT
>TRBV9|TRBJ2-7|-|-
CASSVGATVPLIEQYF
TGTGCCAGCAGCGTAGGAGCCACCGTCCCGTTAATCGAGCAGTACTTC
>TRBV4-3|TRBJ1-4|-|-
CASSQEWAPNEKLFF
TGCGCCAGCAGCCAAGAGTGGGCCCCTAATGAAAAACTGTTTTTT
>TRBV30|TRBJ2-5|-|-
CAWSVRPPMAQYF
TGTGCCTGGAGTGTACGTCCGCCTATGGCCCAGTACTTC
>TRBV7-9|TRBJ2-7|TRBD1|-
CASSLRDRVPYF
TGTGCCAGCAGCTTGAGAGACAGGGTGCCGTACTTC
>TRBV4-3|TRBJ2-4|-|-
CASSQGTNQNIQYF
TGCGCCAGCAGCCAAGGGACTAACCAAAACATTCAGTACTTC
>TRBV4-3|TRBJ1-3|TRBD1|-
CASSQDPQGVNSGNTIYF
TGCGCCAGCAGCCAAGATCCCCAGGGGGTGAACTCTGGAAACACCATATATTTT
>TRBV27|TRBJ2-7|-|-
CASSPQTGTTYEQYF
TGTGCCAGCAGTCCCCAGACAGGCACAACCTACGAGCAGTACTTC
>TRBV4-3|TRBJ1-2|-|-
CASSQDLVLNYGYTF
TGCGCCAGCAGCCAAGATCTCGTACTGAACTATGGCTACACCTTC
>TRBV4-3|TRBJ1-1|-|-
CASSQGAGRSNTEAFF
TGCGCCAGCAGCCAGGGAGCGGGTCGATCGAACACTGAAGCTTTCTTT